The clone carrying this T cell receptor (beta chain) was counted a few times. What it binds is not known. The sample originates from a study of identical twins. TCRdb reprocessed the 5' RACE reads via MiXCR and lists one record per CDR3 protein. Found here are 1.5 million to 2 million distinct CDR3 sequences, more than 30% of them singletons; the top ten hold 0.25% to 0.3%. Germline CDR1 and CDR2: KGHDR and SFDVKD. V lost 9 bases to trimming and J lost 0 bases, with 11 bases between them. The CDR3 sequence is 13 residues long. General study points: Surplus twin overlap in beta out-of-frame sequences was less pronounced. Abundant beta clonotypes from cord blood had fewer insertions, unlike memory repertoires, which showed none.

The sequenced sample was cord blood. This clonotype was sampled from a newborn girl in good health. The rearrangement uses TRBV24-1 and TRBJ2-7; the D is unclear. The CDR3, as DNA: TGTGCCACCTCCGACTCATACTCCTACGAGCAGTACTTC. Its protein product is CATSDSYSYEQYF.